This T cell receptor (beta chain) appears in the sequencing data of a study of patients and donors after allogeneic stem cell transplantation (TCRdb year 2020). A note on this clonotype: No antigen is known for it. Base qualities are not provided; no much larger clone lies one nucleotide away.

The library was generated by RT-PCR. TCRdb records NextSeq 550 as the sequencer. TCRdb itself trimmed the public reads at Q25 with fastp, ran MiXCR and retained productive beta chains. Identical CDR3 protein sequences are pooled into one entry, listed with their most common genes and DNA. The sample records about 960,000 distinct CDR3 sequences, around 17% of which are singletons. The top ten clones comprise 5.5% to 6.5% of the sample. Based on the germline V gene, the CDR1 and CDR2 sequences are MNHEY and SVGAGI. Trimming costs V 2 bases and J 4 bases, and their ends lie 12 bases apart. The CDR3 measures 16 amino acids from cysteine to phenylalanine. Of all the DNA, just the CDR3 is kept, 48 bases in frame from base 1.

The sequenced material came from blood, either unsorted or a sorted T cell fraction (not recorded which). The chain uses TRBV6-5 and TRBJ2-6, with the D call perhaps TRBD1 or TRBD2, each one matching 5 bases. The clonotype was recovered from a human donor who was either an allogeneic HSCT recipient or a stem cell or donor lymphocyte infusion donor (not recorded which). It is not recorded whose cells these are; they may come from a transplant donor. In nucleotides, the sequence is TGTGCCAGCAGTTACCCCCCGGGGACCGGGGCCAACGTCCTGACTTTC. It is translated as CASSYPPGTGANVLTF.